This TCR beta chain originates from a study of blood T cell repertoires in COVID-19. Study summary: Samples representing acute and convalescent COVID-19 were sourced from the United States, Italy and Spain. T cells, B-cell-depleted T cells, or PBMCs supplied cDNA or gDNA.

The CDR3 spans 10 residues. Trimming removed 6 bases at V and 5 bases at J, with 5 bases between. The germline V gene has CDR1 MDHEN and CDR2 SYDVKM. Original processing methods: Estimation of nucleated cell counts relied on the amplification of reference gene primers. Profiled with immunoSEQ multiplex PCR; TCRdb holds only in-frame clones, not every one. That table is the source of V, J and clone size, and D and trimming were worked out from the DNA. Of 85,000 to 95,000 clones in the sample, 80% to 90% are singletons; the top ten hold approximately 5.2%. The origin of this receptor is a woman aged 80 or over with active COVID-19. Sequenced material: peripheral blood. The V call is TRBV28, the J call TRBJ2-7; D is ambiguous. CDR3 sequence (DNA): TGTGCCAGCAGCACGGACGAGCAGTACTTC. It specifies CASSTDEQYF.